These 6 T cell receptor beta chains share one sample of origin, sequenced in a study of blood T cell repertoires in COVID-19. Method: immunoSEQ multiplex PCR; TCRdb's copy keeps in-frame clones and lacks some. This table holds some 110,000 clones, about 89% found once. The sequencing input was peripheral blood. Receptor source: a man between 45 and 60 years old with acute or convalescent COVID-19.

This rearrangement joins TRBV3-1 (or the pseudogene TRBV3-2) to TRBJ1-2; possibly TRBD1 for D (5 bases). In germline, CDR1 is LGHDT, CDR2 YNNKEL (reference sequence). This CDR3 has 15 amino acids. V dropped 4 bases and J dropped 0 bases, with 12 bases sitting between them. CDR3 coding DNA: TGTGCCAGCAGCCGGGGGGGGATAGCTAACTATGGCTACACCTTC. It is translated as CASSRGGIANYGYTF.

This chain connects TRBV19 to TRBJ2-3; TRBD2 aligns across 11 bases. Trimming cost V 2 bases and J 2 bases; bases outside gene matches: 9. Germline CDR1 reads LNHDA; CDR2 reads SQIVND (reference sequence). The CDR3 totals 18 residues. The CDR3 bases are TGTGCCAGTAGTATAAATCTAGGGACTAGCGGAGACACAGATACGCAGTATTTT. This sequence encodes CASSINLGTSGDTDTQYF.

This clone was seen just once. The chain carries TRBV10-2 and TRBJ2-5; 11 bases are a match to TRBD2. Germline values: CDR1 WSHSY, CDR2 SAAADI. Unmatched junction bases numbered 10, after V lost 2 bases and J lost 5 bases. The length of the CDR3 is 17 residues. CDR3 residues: CASSERASGRSGETQYF. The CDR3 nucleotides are TGCGCCAGCAGTGAGAGGGCTAGCGGGAGGAGTGGGGAGACCCAGTACTTC.

CDR3 loop: CASSPYSGTYEQYF. CDR3 in DNA: TGCGCCAGCAGCCCCTATAGCGGTACCTACGAGCAGTACTTC. The chain carries TRBV4-1 and TRBJ2-7; tentatively, D is TRBD2 (6 bases). Per germline, CDR1 MGHRA and CDR2 YSYEKL. The ends were cut back, 4 bases at V and 2 bases at J, with 12 bases in the middle. The CDR3 consists of 14 residues.

The DNA of the CDR3 is TGTGCCAGCAGCCAAGAAATAGCGGGAGGGAACACCGGGGAGCTGTTTTTT. Protein: CASSQEIAGGNTGELFF. This sequence joins TRBV4-2 and TRBJ2-2, with 10 nucleotides matching TRBD2. V trimming: 0 bases; J trimming: 1 base; junction bases outside the gene matches: 2. The germline V gene has CDR1 LGHNA and CDR2 YNFKEQ. The length of the CDR3 is 17 residues.

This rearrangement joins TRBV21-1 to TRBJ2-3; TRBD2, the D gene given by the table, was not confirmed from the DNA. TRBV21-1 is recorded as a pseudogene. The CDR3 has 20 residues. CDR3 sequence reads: CASSKKGPAGGNTSTDTQYF. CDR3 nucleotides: TGTGCCAGCAGCAAGAAAGGCCCAGCGGGGGGGAATACTAGCACAGATACGCAGTATTTT.